Listed here are 14 T cell receptor beta chains from one sample, sequenced in a study of T cell clones after liver transplantation. Sequencing was performed with immunoSEQ multiplex PCR; in TCRdb, only in-frame clones are kept and a portion is missing. Counted here are 20,000 to 25,000 clones, approximately 95% occurring once; the ten biggest clones make up 20% to 25%. The sample was CD8+ T cells from blood, taken approximately 27 months after liver transplant. These receptors all come from a human patient who received a liver transplant. Some of the T cells might come from the graft donor.

This sequence joins TRBV7-3 and TRBJ2-1; D is perhaps TRBD1 (6 bases). From germline, CDR1 is SGHTA and CDR2 FQGTGA. This CDR3 spans 16 amino acids. Trimming stripped 2 bases from V and 5 bases from J, with 16 bases between. The CDR3 bases are TGTGCCAGCAGCTTATCAGGGGCGCCTCATGACAATGAGCAGTTCTTC. It specifies CASSLSGAPHDNEQFF.

The chain employs TRBV4-3 and TRBJ2-7; 10 bases match TRBD1. The CDR3 runs 15 residues. The J segment lost 5 bases and the V segment lost 2 bases, leaving 6 bases of the junction unmatched. The V gene's germline CDR1 is LGHNA and CDR2 YSLEER. The DNA for the CDR3 is TGCGCCAGCAGCCAAAAGGGACAGGGGTTCCACGAGCAGTACTTC. Translated: CASSQKGQGFHEQYF.

This clone has a single count. The CDR3 coding sequence is TGTGCCAGCAGCCTGGGACAGCCCACCGGGGAGCTGTTTTTT. It is translated as CASSLGQPTGELFF. The chain links TRBV7-2 to TRBJ2-2, with 7 nucleotides matching TRBD1. The germline V gene has CDR1 SGHTA and CDR2 FQGNSA. The CDR3 is 14 amino acids. V was pared by 5 bases and J by 4 bases, with 4 bases of the junction left unmatched.

The V gene is TRBV27, the J gene TRBJ1-1; 8 nucleotides line up with TRBD1. Germline values: CDR1 MNHEY, CDR2 SMNVEV (reference sequence). This CDR3 is built from 14 residues. With V trimmed by 4 bases and J by 7 bases, 8 bases remained unmatched. CDR3 residues: CASSSRQGKSEAFF. For the CDR3, the DNA is TGTGCCAGCAGTTCCCGACAGGGGAAGAGTGAAGCTTTCTTT.

The chain joins TRBV27 to TRBJ2-3, with TRBD2 matching 8 bases. J lost 5 bases, V lost 3 bases, and 4 bases had no gene match. The CDR3 extends over 14 amino acids. Germline assignment: CDR1 MNHEY and CDR2 SMNVEV (reference sequence). Here the CDR3 DNA reads TGTGCCAGCAGTTTCGGGGGGGGGAAAGATACGCAGTATTTT. As protein: CASSFGGGKDTQYF.

The genes are TRBV29-1 and TRBJ2-1; D is ambiguous. Trimming took 7 bases from V and 9 from J, leaving 7 bases between them. CDR1 is SQVTM and CDR2 is ANQGSEA in the germline V gene. The CDR3 runs 9 residues. CDR3: CSAPGEQFF. In DNA, the CDR3 is TGCAGCGCCCCCGGTGAGCAGTTCTTC.

CDR3 region: CASSIGQGISQPQHF. The DNA of the CDR3 is TGTGCCAGTAGTATAGGACAGGGTATTTCTCAGCCCCAGCATTTT. The chain is built from TRBV19 and TRBJ1-5, with 7 positions matching TRBD1. The germline V gene encodes CDR1 LNHDA and CDR2 SQIVND (reference sequence). V dropped 1 base and J dropped 6; count of bases not matched to a gene: 6. The CDR3 has 15 amino acids.

The chain recombines TRBV29-1 with TRBJ1-1, with D unclear. CDR3 length: 12 amino acids. Per the germline V gene, CDR1 is SQVTM and CDR2 is ANQGSEA. Trimming took off 6 bases at V and 1 base at J, with 9 bases between the two ends. The CDR3 protein is CSVWTGNTEAFF. The CDR3 region has the DNA TGCAGCGTATGGACGGGGAACACTGAAGCTTTCTTT. Filled out from reference TRBV29-1 and TRBJ1-1, the complete variable domain reads SAVISQKPSRDICQRGTSLTIQCQVDSQVTMMFWYRQQPGQSLTLIATANQGSEATYESGFVIDKFPISRPNLTFSTLTVSNMSPEDSSIYLCSVWTGNTEAFFGQGTRLTVV.

This clone was seen just once. The rearrangement uses TRBV7-9 and TRBJ2-1; D not resolved. Germline V gene lookup returns CDR1 SEHNR and CDR2 FQNEAQ (reference sequence). The CDR3 consists of 15 residues. Between the trimmed V and J ends, which lost 1 base and 4 bases, there was a span of 11 bases. The DNA of the CDR3 is TGTGCCAGCAGCTTAGGGCTCTCAGCTTACAATGAGCAGTTCTTC. Amino acids: CASSLGLSAYNEQFF. The full variable domain, its missing parts supplied by reference TRBV7-9 and TRBJ2-1, is DTGVSQNPRHKITKRGQNVTFRCDPISEHNRLYWYRQTLGQGPEFLTYFQNEAQLEKSRLLSDRFSAERPKGSFSTLEIQRTEQGDSAMYLCASSLGLSAYNEQFFGPGTRLTVL.

The chain combines TRBV5-4 with TRBJ2-5; 9 nucleotides align to TRBD2. Trimming cost V 3 bases and J 3 bases; bases outside gene matches: 9. The CDR3 has 16 residues. In germline, CDR1 is SGHNT, CDR2 YYREEE (reference sequence). The CDR3 reads CASSSVAGGPKETQYF. In DNA, the CDR3 is TGTGCCAGCAGCTCGGTGGCGGGAGGGCCGAAAGAGACCCAGTACTTC. The full variable domain, with the rest looked up from reference TRBV5-4 and TRBJ2-5, is ETGVTQSPTHLIKTRGQQVTLRCSSQSGHNTVSWYQQALGQGPQFIFQYYREEENGRGNFPPRFSGLQFPNYSSELNVNALELDDSALYLCASSSVAGGPKETQYFGPGTRLLVL.

CDR3: CASSSSGTGTYEQYF. Written as DNA, the CDR3 is TGCGCCAGCAGCTCATCCGGGACAGGCACCTACGAGCAGTACTTC. The rearrangement links TRBV5-1 to TRBJ2-7, with TRBD1 matching 8 bases. The CDR3 loop spans 15 amino acids. V was clipped by 3 bases and J by 2 bases; unmatched bases: 7. Germline-derived CDR1 and CDR2 are SGHRS and YFSETQ.

This sequence joins TRBV28 and TRBJ2-1; D perhaps matches TRBD1 (6 bases). V was pared by 3 bases and J by 5 bases, with 11 bases between. The CDR3 is made up of 14 amino acids. Germline CDR1 is MDHEN and CDR2 is SYDVKM. The CDR3, as DNA: TGTGCCAGCAGTTTTGTAGCAGGGGACAATGAGCAGTTCTTC. Translation: CASSFVAGDNEQFF.

The chain joins TRBV7-9 to TRBJ2-1; the D gene is possibly TRBD1 (6 bases). Germline lookup yields CDR1 SEHNR and CDR2 FQNEAQ (reference sequence). Trimming removed 3 bases at V and 4 bases at J, with 13 bases between. CDR3 size: 15 residues. The CDR3 region has the DNA TGTGCCAGCAGCTTCAGGGGCGGTCGGTACAATGAGCAGTTCTTC. Amino acids: CASSFRGGRYNEQFF.

The rearrangement uses TRBV27 and TRBJ2-7; 9 positions match TRBD1. Per the germline V gene, CDR1 is MNHEY and CDR2 is SMNVEV (reference sequence). The CDR3 totals 15 residues. J gave up 3 bases and V 4 bases, and 7 bases lay outside the gene matches. CDR3 sequence: CASSYGTGSFYEQYF. The CDR3 DNA is TGTGCCAGCAGTTATGGGACAGGGTCATTCTACGAGCAGTACTTC.